The next 6 T cell receptor beta chains were all read from a single sample in a study of beta chain features in type 1 diabetes. Sequenced material consisted of expressed TCRB transcripts (all of the isolated RNA was reverse transcribed). Profiling relied on immunoSEQ multiplex PCR, and the TCRdb table lists in-frame clones only, not all of them. In the table there are about 360,000 clones, approximately 12% of which are singletons. The specimen was naive CD4+ T cells from blood. These receptors came from a man aged 18 to 30 in good health.

The rearrangement uses TRBV7-2 and TRBJ2-7; 8 nucleotides line up with TRBD2. Germline V CDR1 and CDR2: SGHTA, FQGNSA. This CDR3 is 16 amino acids long. V dropped 1 base and J dropped 3; count of bases not matched to a gene: 8. The CDR3 bases are TGTGCCAGCAGCTTAGTAGCGGGGCCCATCAGCTACGAGCAGTACTTC. This gives the protein CASSLVAGPISYEQYF.

This clone has only a few counts. The CDR3 sequence is CAISGVSGGTDTQYF. DNA for the CDR3: TGTGCCATCAGTGGAGTTAGCGGGGGCACAGATACGCAGTATTTT. V is TRBV10-3 and J is TRBJ2-3, with 8 positions matching TRBD2. Germline-derived CDR1 and CDR2 are ENHRY and SYGVKD. V lost 4 bases and J lost 1; bases outside the gene matches: 4. There are 15 residues in the CDR3.

This clone has a handful of counts. J is TRBJ2-7 and V is TRBV27, with TRBD1 matching 9 bases. The V gene end was trimmed by 8 bases and the J gene end by 3 bases; junction bases not matched to a gene: 5. The CDR3 runs to 13 residues. From germline, CDR1 is MNHEY and CDR2 SMNVEV (reference sequence). The CDR3 region has the DNA TGTGCCAGCCCGGGACAGGGCTGCTACGAGCAGTACTTC. Its translation is CASPGQGCYEQYF.

The table lists this clone with a few counts. The chain uses TRBV7-9 and TRBJ1-6; perhaps TRBD1 as D (5 bases). Trimming shortened V by 1 base and J by 9 bases, and 7 bases separated the two germline ends. The length of the CDR3 is 13 residues. Germline V CDR1 and CDR2: SEHNR, FQNEAQ (reference sequence). This CDR3 is CASSLEQGSPLHF. As DNA, the CDR3 is TGTGCCAGCAGCTTAGAGCAGGGTTCACCCCTCCACTTT. The full variable domain, completed using reference TRBV7-9 and TRBJ1-6, is DTGVSQNPRHKITKRGQNVTFRCDPISEHNRLYWYRQTLGQGPEFLTYFQNEAQLEKSRLLSDRFSAERPKGSFSTLEIQRTEQGDSAMYLCASSLEQGSPLHFGNGTRLTVT.

Notes on this clone: The sample contains more than one DNA sequence encoding this CDR3. V and J are TRBV5-1 and TRBJ2-5; D gene ambiguous. Germline V gene lookup returns CDR1 SGHRS and CDR2 YFSETQ. V was trimmed by 4 bases and J by 2 bases, leaving 9 bases between them. This CDR3 region has 13 residues. The DNA of the CDR3 is TGCGCCAGCAGCCCCGGGTTACAAGAGACCCAGTACTTC. It is translated as CASSPGLQETQYF.

J is TRBJ2-4 and V is TRBV5-6; D is possibly TRBD1 (5 bases). CDR3 size: 13 residues. Trimming stripped 2 bases from V and 8 bases from J, with 11 bases between. Germline V CDR1 and CDR2: SGHDT, YYEEEE. CDR3 bases: TGTGCCAGCAGCTTCAGACAGATCCACATTCAGTACTTC. This gives the protein CASSFRQIHIQYF.